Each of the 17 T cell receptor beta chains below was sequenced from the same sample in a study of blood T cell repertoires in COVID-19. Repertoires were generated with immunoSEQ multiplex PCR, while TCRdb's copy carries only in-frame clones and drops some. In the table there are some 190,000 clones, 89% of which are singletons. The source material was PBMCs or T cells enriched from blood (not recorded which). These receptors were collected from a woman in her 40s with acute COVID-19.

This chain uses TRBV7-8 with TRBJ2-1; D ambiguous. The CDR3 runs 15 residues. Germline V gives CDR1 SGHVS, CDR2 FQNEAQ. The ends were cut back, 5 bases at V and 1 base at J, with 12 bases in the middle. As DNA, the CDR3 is TGTGCCAGCAGCCCTCAAAGAGGATCCTACAATGAGCAGTTCTTC. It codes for CASSPQRGSYNEQFF.

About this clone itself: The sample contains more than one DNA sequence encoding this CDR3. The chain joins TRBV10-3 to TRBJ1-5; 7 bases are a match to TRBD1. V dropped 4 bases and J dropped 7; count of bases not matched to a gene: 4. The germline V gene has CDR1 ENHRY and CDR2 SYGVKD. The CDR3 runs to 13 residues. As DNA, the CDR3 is TGTGCCATCAGTGGACAGGGTGACCAGCCCCAGCATTTT. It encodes CAISGQGDQPQHF.

CDR3 sequence: CASNFGTGTYNEQFF. The CDR3 DNA is TGTGCCAGCAACTTTGGGACAGGAACTTACAATGAGCAGTTCTTC. The rearrangement links TRBV28 to TRBJ2-1; 8 bases fit TRBD1. V was pared by 7 bases and J by 4 bases, with 9 bases of the junction left unmatched. CDR1 and CDR2 (germline): MDHEN, SYDVKM. This CDR3 comprises 15 residues. The full variable domain, its missing parts supplied by reference TRBV28 and TRBJ2-1, is DVKVTQSSRYLVKRTGEKVFLECVQDMDHENMFWYRQDPGLGLRLIYFSYDVKMKEKGDIPEGYSVSREKKERFSLILESASTNQTSMYLCASNFGTGTYNEQFFGPGTRLTVL.

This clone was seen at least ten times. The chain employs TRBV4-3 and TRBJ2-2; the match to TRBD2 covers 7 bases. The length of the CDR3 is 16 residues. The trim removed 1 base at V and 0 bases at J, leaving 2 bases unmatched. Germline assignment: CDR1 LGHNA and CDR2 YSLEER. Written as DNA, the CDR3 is TGCGCCAGCAGCCAAGCTCTAGCGGCGAACACCGGGGAGCTGTTTTTT. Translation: CASSQALAANTGELFF.

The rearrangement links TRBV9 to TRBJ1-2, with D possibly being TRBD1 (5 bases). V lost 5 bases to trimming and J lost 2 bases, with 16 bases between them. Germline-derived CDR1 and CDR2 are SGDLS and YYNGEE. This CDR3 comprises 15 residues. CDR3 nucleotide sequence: TGTGCCAGCAGACAAGACAGAAGAGGCAACTATGGCTACACCTTC. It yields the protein CASRQDRRGNYGYTF.

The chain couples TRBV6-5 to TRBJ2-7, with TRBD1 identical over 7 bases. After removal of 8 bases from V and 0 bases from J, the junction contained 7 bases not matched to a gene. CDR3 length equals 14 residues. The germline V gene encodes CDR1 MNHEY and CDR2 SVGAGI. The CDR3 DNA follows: TGTGCCAGCGGTAGACAGGGACGCTCCTACGAGCAGTACTTC. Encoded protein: CASGRQGRSYEQYF.

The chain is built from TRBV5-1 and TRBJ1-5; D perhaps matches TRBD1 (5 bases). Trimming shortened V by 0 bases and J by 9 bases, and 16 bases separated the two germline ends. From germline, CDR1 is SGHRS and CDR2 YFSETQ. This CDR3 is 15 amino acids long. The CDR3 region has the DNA TGCGCCAGCAGCTTGGACGGACACAATGGGGCGCCCCAGCATTTT. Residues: CASSLDGHNGAPQHF.

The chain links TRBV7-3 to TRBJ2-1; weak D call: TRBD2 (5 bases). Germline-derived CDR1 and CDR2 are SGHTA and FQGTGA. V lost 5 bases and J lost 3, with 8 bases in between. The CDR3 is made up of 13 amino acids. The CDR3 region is CASSRGSYNEQFF. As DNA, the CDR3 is TGTGCCAGCAGCCGAGGGAGCTACAATGAGCAGTTCTTC.

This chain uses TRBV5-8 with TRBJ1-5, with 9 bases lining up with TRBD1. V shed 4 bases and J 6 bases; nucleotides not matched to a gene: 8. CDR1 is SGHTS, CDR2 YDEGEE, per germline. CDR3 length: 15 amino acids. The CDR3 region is CASSPGQGMAQPQHF. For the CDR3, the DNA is TGTGCCAGCAGCCCAGGACAGGGGATGGCTCAGCCCCAGCATTTT. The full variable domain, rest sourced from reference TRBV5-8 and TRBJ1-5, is EAGVTQSPTHLIKTRGQQATLRCSPISGHTSVYWYQQALGLGLQFLLWYDEGEERNRGNFPPRFSGRQFPNYSSELNVNALELEDSALYLCASSPGQGMAQPQHFGDGTRLSIL.

Here the CDR3 DNA reads TGTGCCATCAGTGAGCCGATAGCGGGGATGTACAATGAGCAGTTCTTC. Encoded protein: CAISEPIAGMYNEQFF. The V gene is TRBV10-3, the J gene TRBJ2-1; 8 nucleotides match TRBD2. The J segment lost 4 bases and the V segment lost 2 bases, leaving 7 bases of the junction unmatched. In germline, CDR1 is ENHRY, CDR2 SYGVKD. The CDR3 is made up of 16 amino acids.

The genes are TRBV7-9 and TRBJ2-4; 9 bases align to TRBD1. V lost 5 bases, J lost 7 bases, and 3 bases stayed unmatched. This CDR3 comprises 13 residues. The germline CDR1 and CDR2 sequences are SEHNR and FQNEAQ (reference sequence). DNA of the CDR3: TGTGCCAGCAGCCCGGGGACAGGGAACATTCAGTACTTC. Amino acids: CASSPGTGNIQYF.

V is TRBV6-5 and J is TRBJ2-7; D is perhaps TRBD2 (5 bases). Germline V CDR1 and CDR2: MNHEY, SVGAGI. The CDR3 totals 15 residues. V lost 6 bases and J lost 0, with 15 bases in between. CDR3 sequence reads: CASREEPTFSYEQYF. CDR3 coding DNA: TGTGCCAGCAGGGAGGAGCCTACCTTCTCCTACGAGCAGTACTTC.

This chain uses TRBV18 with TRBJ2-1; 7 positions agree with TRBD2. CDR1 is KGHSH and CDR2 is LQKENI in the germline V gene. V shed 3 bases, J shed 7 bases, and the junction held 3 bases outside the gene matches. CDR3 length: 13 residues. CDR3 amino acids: CASSPGRANEQFF. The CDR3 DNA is TGTGCCAGCTCACCGGGGAGGGCGAATGAGCAGTTCTTC.

For the CDR3, the DNA is TGTGCCAGTAGTAAGGTACCCTCCCGGGGTCAGCCCCAGCATTTT. This codes for CASSKVPSRGQPQHF. The chain couples TRBV19 to TRBJ1-5; D call uncertain. Between the trimmed V and J ends, which lost 4 bases and 6 bases, there was a span of 16 bases. Germline CDR1 LNHDA, CDR2 SQIVND (reference sequence). The CDR3 length is 15 residues.

CDR3 sequence: CSVERGGYGYTF. The CDR3 DNA reads as TGCAGCGTTGAACGGGGGGGCTATGGCTACACCTTC. This chain links TRBV29-1 with TRBJ1-2, with D possibly TRBD1 on 5 matching bases. Germline values: CDR1 SQVTM, CDR2 ANQGSEA. The CDR3 has 12 residues. V was trimmed by 2 bases and J by 4 bases, leaving 8 bases between them. Supplemented by reference TRBV29-1 and TRBJ1-2, the full variable domain reads SAVISQKPSRDICQRGTSLTIQCQVDSQVTMMFWYRQQPGQSLTLIATANQGSEATYESGFVIDKFPISRPNLTFSTLTVSNMSPEDSSIYLCSVERGGYGYTFGSGTRLTVV.

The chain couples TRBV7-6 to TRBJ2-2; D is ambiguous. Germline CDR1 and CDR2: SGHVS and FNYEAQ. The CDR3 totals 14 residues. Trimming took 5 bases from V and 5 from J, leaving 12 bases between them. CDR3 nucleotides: TGTGCCAGCAGCCCCGAGTCGGAGACCGGGGAGCTGTTTTTT. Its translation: CASSPESETGELFF.

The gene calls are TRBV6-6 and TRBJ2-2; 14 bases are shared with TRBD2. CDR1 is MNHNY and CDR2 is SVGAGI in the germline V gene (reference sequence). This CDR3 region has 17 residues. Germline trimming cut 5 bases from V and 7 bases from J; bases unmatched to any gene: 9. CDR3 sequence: CASSRRLAGGQGGELFF. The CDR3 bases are TGTGCCAGCAGTCGAAGACTAGCGGGAGGGCAGGGCGGGGAGCTGTTTTTT.